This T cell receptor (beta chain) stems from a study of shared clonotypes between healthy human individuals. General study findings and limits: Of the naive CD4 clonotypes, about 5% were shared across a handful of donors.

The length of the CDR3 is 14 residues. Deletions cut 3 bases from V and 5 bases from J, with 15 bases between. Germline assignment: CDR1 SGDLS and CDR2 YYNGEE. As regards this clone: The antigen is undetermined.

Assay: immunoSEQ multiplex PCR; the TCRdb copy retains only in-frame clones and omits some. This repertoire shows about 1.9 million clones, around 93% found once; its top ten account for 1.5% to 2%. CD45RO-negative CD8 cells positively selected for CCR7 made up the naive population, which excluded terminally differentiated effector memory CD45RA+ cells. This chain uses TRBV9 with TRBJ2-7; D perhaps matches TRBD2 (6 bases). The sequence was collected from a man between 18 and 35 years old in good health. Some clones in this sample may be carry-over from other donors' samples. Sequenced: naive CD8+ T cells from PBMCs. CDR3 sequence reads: CASSGRGSVHEQYF. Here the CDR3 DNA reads TGTGCCAGCAGCGGACGGGGGTCAGTCCACGAGCAGTACTTC.